What follows describes a single T cell receptor (beta chain). This clone was picked up a small number of times. It lacks a known antigen. The input lacks base qualities; no much larger clone sits a single base away. The data are from a study of blood T cell repertoires in COVID-19 (dated by TCRdb to the early 2020s). With respect to the entire study: Samples covering the acute and convalescent phases of COVID-19 were provided by collaborators in the United States, Italy and Spain. The prospective study material was composed of cDNA or gDNA derived from T cells, B-cell-depleted T cells, or PBMCs. The dataset comprised deeply sampled blood TCRbeta repertoires from subjects exposed to, actively infected with, or recovered from COVID-19. The repertoires were released in a freely available public database meant as a resource for research on the immune response to SARS-CoV-2. The samples were drawn from two sources: the first 160 participants of the ongoing ImmuneRACE study, and approximately 1,300 subjects contributed by 6 global collaborators. Nearly every sample came with metadata listing a de-identified subject ID, COVID-19 status, age in years and sex. Where available, HLA class I and class II types were obtained from metadata supplied by the sample provider rather than from assay-based typing.

Points the paper makes about the study in general: The amount of clinical and demographic metadata varied by source and participant and was provided uncurated.

The immunoSEQ Assay, a bias-controlled multiplex PCR, was used to amplify TCRbeta CDR3 regions from genomic DNA. On the study's bioinformatics: Nucleated cell counts per sample were estimated from amplification of reference gene primers within the assay. To quantify the absolute abundance of each unique TCRbeta CDR3 rearrangement, sequence reads were collapsed and filtered. For each sample, productive Simpson clonality was calculated by taking the square root of Simpson's diversity index across productive rearrangements. Not all clones reach the TCRdb copy of this immuneACCESS table, which keeps in-frame sequences only. Checked studies attribute under half of the gap to unresolved V genes and leave the rest unexplained. V and J calls and clone size are those listed in that table; D and trimming were worked out from the DNA. This sample has about 170,000 clones in its table, and around nine tenths of those were observed once. In total, the top ten clones hold over 3.5% of the sample.

Whole blood was collected in K2EDTA tubes by collaborating institutions according to the institutions' own protocols. For TCRbeta analysis, collaborators shipped samples in one of three forms: frozen whole blood, isolated PBMCs, or DNA extracted from either of those sample types. According to the germline V gene (reference sequence), CDR1 reads LGHDT and CDR2 reads YNNKEL. V is pruned by 1 base and J by 3 bases, leaving 1 base of the junction without a gene match. The cysteine opens and the phenylalanine closes a CDR3 of 15 amino acids. Only the CDR3 part of the read is kept: 45 bases, read in frame from the first base.

Recombination connected TRBV3-1 (or the pseudogene TRBV3-2) to TRBJ2-3, with TRBD2 matching 10 junction bases. This sequence was found in a man aged 18 to 29 with active or convalescent COVID-19. Sequencing input: peripheral blood. The nucleotides are TGTGCCAGCAGCCAAGCTAGCGGGAGAACAGATACGCAGTATTTT. Translated, it reads CASSQASGRTDTQYF.